These 3 T cell receptor beta chains were all obtained from the same sample, sequenced in a study of molecular identifiers for immune sequencing clone quantification. TCRdb re-called the PCR reads with MiXCR, one entry per CDR3 protein. The table has under 75,000 distinct CDR3 sequences, around 20% seen once. Sequenced: naive CD8+ T cells from blood, with Jurkat cell RNA spiked in. The subset here: FACS-sorted CD8+CD4-CCR7+CD45RA+ naive T cells. These receptors all come from a human donor in good health. Some libraries in this study had Jurkat cell RNA spiked in.

This clonotype was detected a few times. Being one base from a much bigger clone, this may be a read error. V and J are TRBV28 and TRBJ1-5; unclear D gene. This CDR3 has 14 amino acids. In germline, CDR1 is MDHEN, CDR2 SYDVKM. The CDR3 nucleotides read TGTGCCAGCAGTTTAAAGGCAGGACTTCAGTCCCAGCATTTT. Translating it yields CASSLKAGLQSQHF.

Note on this clonotype: One end of the junction is discordant with germline, which a read error may explain. The chain is built from TRBV29-1 and TRBJ2-1; a weak D match, TRBD2 (5 bases). Per germline, CDR1 SQVTM and CDR2 ANQGSEA. The CDR3 runs to 15 residues. The DNA of the CDR3 is TGCAGCGTTGAAAGGACGGGGAGTTCCTACAATGAGCTGTTCTTC. As protein: CSVERTGSSYNELFF.

This clonotype was recorded many times. The V call is TRBV27, the J call TRBJ2-7; the D gene is possibly TRBD1 (5 bases). Germline CDR1 and CDR2: MNHEY and SMNVEV (reference sequence). Trimming left V 0 bases short and J 7 bases short, with 10 bases between. This CDR3 is built from 13 residues. The CDR3 bases are TGTGCCAGCAGTTTATCGGGGTACAGGGAGCAGTACTTC. It is translated as CASSLSGYREQYF.